This TCR beta chain was recorded in a study of read filtering for tumor transcriptome and immune sequencing. This library used roughly 0.4 ug RNA and molecular barcoded adaptors spanning alpha/delta and beta/gamma chains. A single record per CDR3 protein comes from TCRdb applying MiXCR to the reads. The data contain about 86,000 distinct CDR3 sequences, roughly an eighth of them singletons. V lost 5 bases to trimming and J lost 2 bases, with 15 bases between them. This CDR3 is built from 15 residues. Germline values: CDR1 MDHEN, CDR2 SYDVKM. A few counts support this clonotype. The source of this sequence is a donor at least 40 years old with multiple myeloma. What was sequenced was a population of CD138-negative cells sorted from bone marrow. The rearrangement uses TRBV28 and TRBJ2-5; TRBD2 might be the D (6 bases). The CDR3 spells CASSVPLAPQETQYF. For the CDR3, the DNA is TGTGCCAGCAGTGTACCTCTAGCGCCACAAGAGACCCAGTACTTC.